The 31 T cell receptor beta chains listed next were all sequenced from one sample in a study of chemoradiotherapy in HPV16-positive cancers. Data came from immunoSEQ multiplex PCR; TCRdb stores just in-frame clones and leaves some out. This table has approximately 9,300 clones, about 91% appearing once. The input for sequencing was blood, taken from a patient who underwent chemoradiotherapy. These receptors all stem from a human donor with HPV-associated anogenital cancer.

The CDR3 region has the DNA TGTGCCAGCAGCCTAGAATGGACTTCTGGAAACACCATATATTTT. Translated, it gives CASSLEWTSGNTIYF. This chain uses TRBV6-1 with TRBJ1-3, with D unclear. CDR1 is MNHNS and CDR2 is SASEGT in the germline V gene. Trimming pared 6 bases from V and 1 base from J, leaving 13 bases between. The CDR3 loop spans 15 amino acids.

The V call is TRBV6-1, the J call TRBJ1-5; a possible D gene is TRBD1 (6 bases). CDR3 size: 15 residues. Germline V lookup: CDR1 MNHNS, CDR2 SASEGT. V lost 8 bases to trimming and J lost 5 bases, with 19 bases between them. CDR3 nucleotides: TGTGCCAGCCTCAAGTTGGGACACCTGGATCAGCCCCAGCATTTT. Amino acid sequence: CASLKLGHLDQPQHF.

There are a few counts of this clone. This chain links TRBV4-2 with TRBJ2-5, with 9 bases lining up with TRBD2. This CDR3 comprises 15 residues. The trim removed 0 bases at V and 1 base at J, leaving 0 bases unmatched. The germline V gene encodes CDR1 LGHNA and CDR2 YNFKEQ. In DNA form, the CDR3 reads TGTGCCAGCAGCCAAGAGCGGGGGGGCCAAGAGACCCAGTACTTC. The encoded protein is CASSQERGGQETQYF.

The CDR3 sequence is CATNSGSFTEAFF. The CDR3, as DNA: TGTGCCACGAATAGTGGGTCGTTCACTGAAGCTTTCTTT. The chain has TRBV19 and TRBJ1-1; D is unclear. The CDR3 length is 13 residues. Trimming took off 10 bases at V and 4 bases at J, with 16 bases between the two ends. Looked up from germline, CDR1 is LNHDA and CDR2 is SQIVND (reference sequence).

The chain joins TRBV6-5 to TRBJ1-3, with D unresolved. Germline V CDR1 and CDR2: MNHEY, SVGAGI. V lost 6 bases, J lost 4 bases, and 10 bases lay in between. The CDR3 has 13 amino acids. The DNA for the CDR3 is TGTGCCAGCAGGGGAAAACAGGGAAACACCATATATTTT. It yields the protein CASRGKQGNTIYF.

The sample holds one count of this clone. J is TRBJ1-1 and V is TRBV4-1; D is undetermined. CDR3 size: 16 residues. From germline, CDR1 is MGHRA and CDR2 YSYEKL. The V and J ends lost 1 base and 0 bases respectively, with 12 bases between them. Here the CDR3 DNA reads TGCGCCAGCAGCCAAGGACACCTCATATTGAACACTGAAGCTTTCTTT. Translation: CASSQGHLILNTEAFF.

The gene calls are TRBV5-1 and TRBJ2-3; no firm D call. V lost 4 bases and J lost 5, with 14 bases in between. The V gene's germline CDR1 is SGHRS and CDR2 YFSETQ. This CDR3 has 14 amino acids. Here the CDR3 DNA reads TGCGCCAGCAGCCCAACTTCAGTACTAGATACGCAGTATTTT. As protein: CASSPTSVLDTQYF.

V gene TRBV6-5 combines with J gene TRBJ2-3; 10 positions agree with TRBD2. CDR1 is MNHEY and CDR2 is SVGAGI in the germline V gene. This CDR3 has 15 amino acids. V shed 6 bases, J shed 3 bases, and the junction held 6 bases outside the gene matches. CDR3 loop: CASRHSGGRTDTQYF. The CDR3 DNA is TGTGCCAGCAGACATAGCGGGGGGCGGACAGATACGCAGTATTTT.

The J gene is TRBJ2-3, the V gene TRBV10-3, with 8 bases matching TRBD1. CDR3 size: 17 residues. Germline V gene data show CDR1 as ENHRY and CDR2 as SYGVKD. With V trimmed by 3 bases and J by 2 bases, 10 bases remained unmatched. CDR3 sequence (DNA): TGTGCCATCAGTGAAGCACCCCAGGGGGCGAACACAGATACGCAGTATTTT. It is translated as CAISEAPQGANTDTQYF.

V is TRBV5-1 and J is TRBJ1-6; maybe TRBD1 (6 bases). This CDR3 region has 16 residues. CDR1 and CDR2 (germline): SGHRS, YFSETQ. The ends were cut back, 3 bases at V and 5 bases at J, with 15 bases in the middle. As DNA, the CDR3 is TGCGCCAGCAGCTCCCGGACAGCAGGGAATAATTCACCCCTCCACTTT. Its protein is CASSSRTAGNNSPLHF. Together with reference TRBV5-1 and TRBJ1-6, the CDR3 gives the full variable domain: KAGVTQTPRYLIKTRGQQVTLSCSPISGHRSVSWYQQTPGQGLQFLFEYFSETQRNKGNFPGRFSGRQFSNSRSEMNVSTLELGDSALYLCASSSRTAGNNSPLHFGNGTRLTVT.

J is TRBJ1-1 and V is TRBV30, with 11 bases lining up with TRBD1. The length of the CDR3 is 15 residues. Per the germline V gene, CDR1 is GTSNPN and CDR2 is SVGIG (reference sequence). Trimming at V came to 5 bases and at J to 1 base, leaving 6 bases not matched to a gene. The CDR3 coding sequence is TGTGCCTGGGGACAGGGGGCGAGTTGGAACACTGAAGCTTTCTTT. Translated: CAWGQGASWNTEAFF. Supplemented by reference TRBV30 and TRBJ1-1, the full variable domain reads SQTIHQWPATLVQPVGSPLSLECTVEGTSNPNLYWYRQAAGRGLQLLFYSVGIGQISSEVPQNLSASRPQDRQFILSSKKLLLSDSGFYLCAWGQGASWNTEAFFGQGTRLTVV.

The chain recombines TRBV27 with TRBJ2-1; TRBD2 is a possible D gene (5 bases). The V and J ends lost 2 bases and 0 bases respectively, with 8 bases between them. CDR1 is MNHEY, CDR2 SMNVEV, per germline (reference sequence). The CDR3 extends over 15 amino acids. CDR3 sequence: CASSLVGSSYNEQFF. In DNA, the CDR3 is TGTGCCAGCAGTTTAGTAGGGAGCTCCTACAATGAGCAGTTCTTC.

This clone was counted once. V gene TRBV5-1 combines with J gene TRBJ2-5; 10 bases fit TRBD2. Trimming cost V 1 base and J 5 bases; bases outside gene matches: 8. Germline CDR1 and CDR2: SGHRS and YFSETQ. This CDR3 region has 16 residues. CDR3 sequence (DNA): TGCGCCAGCAGCTTGCAGCTAGCGGGGGAGGGGGAGACCCAGTACTTC. Translating it yields CASSLQLAGEGETQYF.

This clone ranks as medium-sized (0.01 to 0.1%). The gene calls are TRBV6-6 and TRBJ1-3, with no clear D. Germline loops: CDR1 MNHNY, CDR2 SVGAGI (reference sequence). Trimming pared 2 bases from V and 3 bases from J, leaving 5 bases between. The CDR3 has 13 amino acids. DNA for the CDR3: TGTGCCAGCAGTTACGACGATGGAAACACCATATATTTT. Residues: CASSYDDGNTIYF.

The rearrangement links TRBV6-5 to TRBJ1-5, with TRBD1 matching 7 bases. This CDR3 contains 15 residues. The V and J ends lost 1 base and 4 bases, in that order; junction bases with no gene match: 4. Germline assignment: CDR1 MNHEY and CDR2 SVGAGI. In DNA, the CDR3 is TGTGCCAGCAGTTACTGGGGACAGTCGAATCAGCCCCAGCATTTT. Protein: CASSYWGQSNQPQHF.

The chain joins TRBV12-5 to TRBJ2-2; the D gene is possibly TRBD2 (5 bases). The length of the CDR3 is 17 residues. Germline CDR1 LGHNT, CDR2 FRNRAP. Trimming left V 7 bases short and J 2 bases short, with 20 bases between. In DNA, the CDR3 is TGTGCTAGTGTCCGCGAACTAGTTGGGGTAAACACCGGGGAGCTGTTTTTT. It encodes CASVRELVGVNTGELFF.

The rearrangement joins TRBV13 to TRBJ2-2; D is ambiguous. The V and J ends lost 2 bases and 3 bases respectively, with 1 base between them. This CDR3 region has 12 residues. Germline lookup yields CDR1 PRHDT and CDR2 FYEKMQ (reference sequence). CDR3 residues: CASSLYTGELFF. Written as DNA, the CDR3 is TGTGCCAGCAGCTTATACACCGGGGAGCTGTTTTTT.

With respect to this clone: This same CDR3 is encoded by further DNA sequences in the sample. The V gene is TRBV9, the J gene TRBJ2-5, with a weak D call TRBD2 (7 bases). The germline V and J ends were trimmed by 0 bases and 5 bases, with 11 bases remaining between them. Per the germline V gene, CDR1 is SGDLS and CDR2 is YYNGEE. CDR3 size: 14 residues. The CDR3: CASSVEGGPETQYF. As DNA, the CDR3 is TGTGCCAGCAGCGTAGAGGGGGGGCCGGAGACCCAGTACTTC.

The chain links TRBV6-6 to TRBJ1-3; D is undetermined. Between the trimmed V and J ends, which lost 6 bases and 5 bases, there was a span of 8 bases. The CDR3 is 12 residues long. Per the germline V gene, CDR1 is MNHNY and CDR2 is SVGAGI (reference sequence). CDR3 in DNA: TGTGCCAGCAGCAGGCCCAGAAACACCATATATTTT. Protein sequence: CASSRPRNTIYF.

The CDR3 loop is CASGGADTGELFF. The CDR3 bases are TGTGCCAGCGGGGGGGCCGACACCGGGGAGCTGTTTTTT. This chain links TRBV6-6 with TRBJ2-2; perhaps TRBD2 as D (7 bases). V lost 8 bases and J 3 bases, leaving 10 bases between the germline ends. The CDR3 consists of 13 residues. Germline loops: CDR1 MNHNY, CDR2 SVGAGI (reference sequence).

The chain uses TRBV4-2 and TRBJ2-1, with 8 nucleotides matching TRBD1. The CDR3 sequence is 17 residues long. V lost 0 bases to trimming and J lost 3 bases; unmatched junction nucleotides: 7. Per the germline V gene, CDR1 is LGHNA and CDR2 is YNFKEQ. The CDR3 DNA sequence: TGTGCCAGCAGCCAAGACGCTCGGGACAGGAACTACAATGAGCAGTTCTTC. Its protein is CASSQDARDRNYNEQFF.

The CDR3 sequence: CASSLGERDTDTQYF. For the CDR3, the DNA is TGTGCCAGCAGCTTGGGGGAGAGGGACACAGATACGCAGTATTTT. The gene calls are TRBV5-5 and TRBJ2-3; weak D call: TRBD2 (5 bases). Deletions cut 0 bases from V and 2 bases from J, with 10 bases between. The CDR3 spans 15 residues. Per the germline V gene, CDR1 is SGHKS and CDR2 is YYEKEE (reference sequence).

CDR3 loop: CASSAGLAGGASTDTQYF. The CDR3 DNA reads TGCGCCAGCAGCGCGGGACTAGCGGGGGGCGCTAGCACAGATACGCAGTATTTT. The rearrangement links TRBV5-1 to TRBJ2-3; 15 bases are a match to TRBD2. J was trimmed by 0 bases and V by 4 bases; bases with no gene match: 6. Looked up from germline, CDR1 is SGHRS and CDR2 is YFSETQ. The CDR3 runs to 18 residues.

The chain links TRBV15 to TRBJ2-2; TRBD1 aligns across 8 bases. After removal of 5 bases from V and 2 bases from J, the junction contained 13 bases not matched to a gene. CDR1 and CDR2 (germline): LNHNV, YYDKDF (reference sequence). This CDR3 has 18 residues. In nucleotides, the CDR3 is TGTGCCACCAGCTTTCTTCTCATACAGGGGGTTAACACCGGGGAGCTGTTTTTT. It encodes CATSFLLIQGVNTGELFF.

The chain has TRBV5-1 and TRBJ1-1; a weak D match, TRBD1 (5 bases). The CDR3 contains 14 residues. The germline V and J ends were trimmed by 7 bases and 5 bases, with 18 bases remaining between them. Germline V gene data show CDR1 as SGHRS and CDR2 as YFSETQ. CDR3: CASGGVWEGTEAFF. The CDR3 nucleotides read TGCGCCAGCGGAGGGGTTTGGGAAGGAACTGAAGCTTTCTTT.

This clone was seen only a few times. Other nucleotide sequences in the sample specify the same CDR3. The gene calls are TRBV6-5 and TRBJ1-3; possible D gene TRBD1, 5 bases. The germline gives CDR1 MNHEY, CDR2 SVGAGI. V lost 4 bases and J lost 4, with 14 bases in between. This CDR3 contains 15 residues. The CDR3 DNA sequence: TGTGCCAGCAGTTTACGCCGGACATCCGGAAACACCATATATTTT. Translating it yields CASSLRRTSGNTIYF.

The gene calls are TRBV30 and TRBJ1-3; no firm D call. Between the trimmed V and J ends, which lost 3 bases and 0 bases, there was a span of 9 bases. The germline CDR1 and CDR2 sequences are GTSNPN and SVGIG (reference sequence). The CDR3 covers 14 residues. The CDR3 DNA reads TGTGCCTGGAGCCGTGGAAGCTCTGGAAACACCATATATTTT. Its translation: CAWSRGSSGNTIYF.

Only one count was recorded for this clone. This chain connects TRBV6-4 to TRBJ2-1, with D maybe TRBD2 (6 bases). Germline CDR1 is MRHNA and CDR2 is SNTAGT. V shed 5 bases and J shed 8 bases, with 22 bases lying between them. This CDR3 is built from 16 residues. CDR3 region: CASSQVPGLPGDEQFF. The CDR3 DNA follows: TGTGCCAGCAGTCAGGTGCCGGGACTCCCTGGGGATGAGCAGTTCTTC.

The genes are TRBV6-6 and TRBJ2-2, with D maybe TRBD1 (6 bases). The V gene's germline CDR1 is MNHNY and CDR2 SVGAGI (reference sequence). V lost 6 bases and J lost 2, with 10 bases in between. The CDR3 sequence is 14 residues long. CDR3: CASRGALNTGELFF. CDR3 nucleotide sequence: TGTGCCAGCAGGGGGGCTTTAAACACCGGGGAGCTGTTTTTT.

This clone has only a few counts. The chain carries TRBV12-5 and TRBJ1-6; D gene uncertain. V lost 4 bases to trimming and J lost 8 bases, with 3 bases between them. The CDR3 spans 11 residues. Germline CDR1 is LGHNT and CDR2 is FRNRAP. The CDR3 region has the DNA TGTGCTAGTGGTTCCGATTCACCCCTCCACTTT. It encodes CASGSDSPLHF.

The chain uses TRBV5-6 and TRBJ2-1, with 8 bases lining up with TRBD1. Looked up from germline, CDR1 is SGHDT and CDR2 is YYEEEE. This CDR3 is 16 amino acids long. The V and J ends lost 0 bases and 2 bases, in that order; junction bases with no gene match: 4. CDR3 in DNA: TGTGCCAGCAGCTTGGCACGCAGGGGGCCCTACAATGAGCAGTTCTTC. It specifies CASSLARRGPYNEQFF.